A selection of T cell receptor beta chains follows, all from one sample in a study of post-analysis software for immune sequencing data. From the PCR reads, TCRdb called clonotypes with MiXCR, one entry per CDR3 protein. The table lists about 820,000 distinct CDR3 sequences, roughly 50% of them singletons, with roughly 4.4% in the top ten. Sequencing was done on a sample of blood. Receptors were obtained from a girl aged 10 to 17 with multiple sclerosis. The CDR3 runs from the conserved cysteine through the conserved F or W. Fields, in order: D gene, clone size, J gene, V gene, CDR3 protein, CDR3 DNA. A D gene is named only where the DNA matches it firmly. Not all rows give a size; the values are once, few, many and, for expanded clones, a class.

D: TRBD2
size: once
J: TRBJ2-1
V: TRBV10-1
CDR3: CASRPTAGTSGPNEQFF
DNA: TGCGCCAGCAGGCCAACGGCCGGGACTAGCGGACCGAATGAGCAGTTCTTC

D: .
size: .
J: TRBJ2-7
V: TRBV7-9
CDR3: CASSSRTAVFYYEQYF
DNA: TGTGCCAGCAGCTCCCGGACAGCAGTCTTCTACTACGAGCAGTACTTC

D: .
size: .
J: TRBJ2-7
V: TRBV7-8
CDR3: CASSSNSRTFYEQYF
DNA: TGTGCCAGCAGCTCCAATTCGAGAACCTTCTACGAGCAGTACTTC

D: .
size: .
J: TRBJ2-3
V: TRBV12-3/TRBV12-4
CDR3: CASSTPQGLDTQYF
DNA: TGTGCCAGCAGCACTCCACAGGGTTTAGATACGCAGTATTTT

D: TRBD2
size: .
J: TRBJ2-3
V: TRBV6-5
CDR3: CASSPLGRADTQYF
DNA: TGTGCCAGCAGTCCCTTGGGGAGGGCAGATACGCAGTATTTT

D: .
size: .
J: TRBJ1-2
V: TRBV12-3/TRBV12-4
CDR3: CASSLTLVTTNYGYTF
DNA: TGTGCCAGCAGTTTAACACTAGTGACGACTAACTATGGCTACACCTTC

D: TRBD2
size: .
J: TRBJ2-7
V: TRBV15
CDR3: CATSRDLLLAGDEQYF
DNA: TGTGCCACCAGCAGAGATCTCCTACTAGCGGGAGACGAGCAGTACTTC

D: TRBD2
size: .
J: TRBJ2-5
V: TRBV20-1
CDR3: CSALGASGAQETQYF
DNA: TGCAGTGCCCTAGGCGCTAGCGGGGCGCAAGAGACCCAGTACTTC

D: .
size: .
J: TRBJ2-3
V: TRBV20-1
CDR3: CSGTGERTDTQYF
DNA: TGCAGTGGTACGGGGGAACGCACAGATACGCAGTATTTT

D: .
size: .
J: TRBJ2-7
V: TRBV6-1
CDR3: CASKTGGFYEQYF
DNA: TGTGCCAGCAAGACAGGAGGCTTCTACGAGCAGTACTTC

D: .
size: .
J: TRBJ2-7
V: TRBV20-1
CDR3: CSARGSPGSSYEQYF
DNA: TGCAGTGCTAGAGGATCCCCTGGAAGCTCCTACGAGCAGTACTTC

D: TRBD2
size: .
J: TRBJ2-2
V: TRBV2
CDR3: CANQRDEGNTGELFF
DNA: TGTGCCAACCAGCGGGACGAAGGGAACACCGGGGAGCTGTTTTTT

D: TRBD2
size: .
J: TRBJ2-1
V: TRBV12-3/TRBV12-4
CDR3: CASSRRGLAGGPHEQFF
DNA: TGTGCCAGCAGTCGCCGGGGTTTGGCGGGGGGCCCCCATGAGCAGTTCTTC

D: .
size: .
J: TRBJ1-4
V: TRBV20-1
CDR3: CSARIRDLPLPTNEKLFF
DNA: TGCAGTGCTAGAATTCGGGACCTTCCCCTGCCCACTAATGAAAAACTGTTTTTT

D: .
size: .
J: TRBJ1-1
V: TRBV7-8
CDR3: CASSLAGTVKVLSNTEAFF
DNA: TGTGCCAGCAGCTTAGCGGGCACAGTGAAAGTGCTAAGCAACACTGAAGCTTTCTTT

D: TRBD2
size: .
J: TRBJ2-1
V: TRBV7-9
CDR3: CADEIGLADGNEQFF
DNA: TGTGCCGACGAAATCGGCCTAGCGGATGGGAATGAGCAGTTCTTC

D: .
size: few
J: TRBJ1-2
V: TRBV11-2
CDR3: CASSPRQVYGYTF
DNA: TGTGCCAGCAGCCCAAGACAGGTCTATGGCTACACCTTC

D: TRBD2
size: few
J: TRBJ2-7
V: TRBV20-1
CDR3: CSAVRLAGDYEQYF
DNA: TGCAGTGCTGTAAGACTAGCGGGGGACTACGAGCAGTACTTC

D: .
size: .
J: TRBJ1-2
V: TRBV29-1
CDR3: CSVGQGVGYGYTF
DNA: TGCAGCGTCGGGCAGGGAGTAGGGTATGGCTACACCTTC

D: TRBD2
size: .
J: TRBJ2-3
V: TRBV4-1
CDR3: CASSQDPLREDADTQYF
DNA: TGCGCCAGCAGCCAAGACCCCTTGCGGGAGGATGCAGATACGCAGTATTTT

D: TRBD2
size: once
J: TRBJ2-1
V: TRBV29-1
CDR3: CSGASSSGRTVNEQFF
DNA: TGCAGCGGCGCATCCAGTAGCGGGAGGACCGTCAATGAGCAGTTCTTC

D: .
size: .
J: TRBJ2-1
V: TRBV4-1
CDR3: CASSQDIRAGGRYNEQFF
DNA: TGCGCCAGCAGCCAAGATATTCGGGCGGGCGGGCGGTACAATGAGCAGTTCTTC

D: TRBD2
size: few
J: TRBJ2-7
V: TRBV7-2
CDR3: CASSLTSGTHYEQYF
DNA: TGTGCCAGCAGCTTAACTAGCGGAACCCACTACGAGCAGTACTTC

D: .
size: .
J: TRBJ2-6
V: TRBV7-9
CDR3: CASSLMLFGQRVTGANVLTF
DNA: TGTGCCAGCAGCTTAATGCTTTTCGGACAGAGAGTCACTGGGGCCAACGTCCTGACTTTC

D: .
size: .
J: TRBJ2-7
V: TRBV12-3/TRBV12-4
CDR3: CASRGVPYEQYF
DNA: TGTGCCAGCAGGGGCGTCCCCTACGAGCAGTACTTC

D: TRBD1
size: .
J: TRBJ1-1
V: TRBV7-9
CDR3: CASSQDRGRIFTFF
DNA: TGTGCCAGCAGCCAGGACAGGGGGCGCATTTTTACTTTCTTT

D: .
size: .
J: TRBJ1-5
V: TRBV6-6
CDR3: CASSYLVDQPQHF
DNA: TGTGCCAGCAGTTACCTGGTTGATCAGCCCCAGCATTTT

D: TRBD2
size: few
J: TRBJ2-7
V: TRBV7-9
CDR3: CASIEAGATYEQYF
DNA: TGTGCCAGCATCGAAGCGGGAGCAACCTACGAGCAGTACTTC

D: .
size: few
J: TRBJ2-7
V: TRBV7-6
CDR3: CASSLSITGNTYEQYF
DNA: TGTGCCAGCAGCTTAAGTATTACAGGGAACACCTACGAGCAGTACTTC

D: TRBD2
size: few
J: TRBJ2-6
V: TRBV12-3/TRBV12-4
CDR3: CASSFRPSGGFSGANVLTF
DNA: TGTGCCAGCAGTTTTCGACCTAGCGGAGGGTTCTCTGGGGCCAACGTCCTGACTTTC

D: TRBD1
size: .
J: TRBJ2-5
V: TRBV15
CDR3: CATGRGTAGGQETQYF
DNA: TGTGCCACCGGCAGGGGGACAGCCGGAGGCCAAGAGACCCAGTACTTC

D: .
size: .
J: TRBJ2-5
V: TRBV7-8
CDR3: CASSWDTETQYF
DNA: TGTGCCAGCAGCTGGGACACGGAGACCCAGTACTTC

D: .
size: .
J: TRBJ2-7
V: TRBV12-3/TRBV12-4
CDR3: CASSFSGPTLYEQYF
DNA: TGTGCCAGCAGTTTTTCGGGACCGACCCTCTACGAGCAGTACTTC

D: .
size: .
J: TRBJ1-5
V: TRBV4-1
CDR3: CASSQWGTPQPQHF
DNA: TGCGCCAGCAGCCAATGGGGCACTCCGCAGCCCCAGCATTTT

D: .
size: few
J: TRBJ1-6
V: TRBV7-9
CDR3: CASSLEQHNSPLHF
DNA: TGTGCCAGCAGCTTAGAACAGCATAATTCACCCCTCCACTTT

D: TRBD2
size: few
J: TRBJ2-7
V: TRBV5-1
CDR3: CASSVGGDEQYF
DNA: TGCGCCAGCAGCGTCGGGGGGGACGAGCAGTACTTC

D: TRBD2
size: few
J: TRBJ2-3
V: TRBV5-1
CDR3: CASSPARGGLGSTDTQYF
DNA: TGCGCCAGCAGCCCCGCCCGGGGAGGGCTCGGGAGCACAGATACGCAGTATTTT

D: .
size: .
J: TRBJ2-1
V: TRBV20-1
CDR3: CSTRGQSGNEQFF
DNA: TGCAGTACCAGGGGTCAATCGGGGAATGAGCAGTTCTTC

D: TRBD2
size: few
J: TRBJ2-5
V: TRBV20-1
CDR3: CSAKTSGGETQYF
DNA: TGCAGTGCCAAGACTAGCGGGGGGGAGACCCAGTACTTC

D: .
size: .
J: TRBJ1-2
V: TRBV25-1
CDR3: CASSEFQPGGYTF
DNA: TGTGCCAGCAGTGAATTCCAACCGGGGGGCTACACCTTC

D: .
size: few
J: TRBJ2-3
V: TRBV29-1
CDR3: CSTGLGGFPDTQYF
DNA: TGCAGCACCGGACTAGGGGGATTTCCAGATACGCAGTATTTT

D: TRBD1
size: .
J: TRBJ2-7
V: TRBV20-1
CDR3: CSARDLWDRGKDEQYF
DNA: TGCAGTGCTAGAGATCTATGGGACAGGGGGAAGGACGAGCAGTACTTC

D: TRBD2
size: .
J: TRBJ2-1
V: TRBV12-5
CDR3: CASGLASGRINEQFF
DNA: TGTGCTAGTGGTTTGGCTAGCGGGAGAATCAATGAGCAGTTCTTC

D: .
size: .
J: TRBJ2-5
V: TRBV20-1
CDR3: CSAKVAGGTQETQYF
DNA: TGCAGTGCTAAAGTTGCTGGAGGGACTCAAGAGACCCAGTACTTC

D: TRBD1
size: .
J: TRBJ1-6
V: TRBV18
CDR3: CASSLDRVNSPLHF
DNA: TGTGCCAGCTCTCTCGACAGGGTAAATTCACCCCTCCACTTT

D: TRBD1
size: .
J: TRBJ1-2
V: TRBV12-3/TRBV12-4
CDR3: CAINRGNYGYTF
DNA: TGTGCCATTAACAGGGGGAACTATGGCTACACCTTC

D: .
size: .
J: TRBJ2-5
V: TRBV9
CDR3: CASSVDLSSRGETQYF
DNA: TGTGCCAGCAGCGTAGATTTGTCTTCGAGAGGGGAGACCCAGTACTTC

D: TRBD1
size: .
J: TRBJ2-4
V: TRBV20-1
CDR3: CSALRTGNENIQYF
DNA: TGCAGTGCTCTTAGGACAGGGAATGAAAACATTCAGTACTTC

D: TRBD1
size: once
J: TRBJ2-7
V: TRBV28
CDR3: CASSPGQYITYEQYF
DNA: TGTGCCAGCAGTCCGGGACAGTATATCACCTACGAGCAGTACTTC

D: TRBD2
size: .
J: TRBJ2-1
V: TRBV15
CDR3: CATSSTIEDREREDKNSYNEQFF
DNA: TGTGCCACCAGCAGTACGATAGAGGATCGCGAGCGGGAGGACAAGAACTCCTACAATGAGCAGTTCTTC

D: .
size: few
J: TRBJ2-1
V: TRBV5-1
CDR3: CASSSTGDRVQFF
DNA: TGCGCCAGCAGCTCAACAGGCGATCGGGTGCAGTTCTTC

D: .
size: few
J: TRBJ2-3
V: TRBV7-3
CDR3: CASSSRDATTDTQYF
DNA: TGTGCCAGCAGCTCGAGGGACGCGACCACAGATACGCAGTATTTT

D: TRBD1
size: once
J: TRBJ1-5
V: TRBV12-3/TRBV12-4
CDR3: CASRQGSQPQHF
DNA: TGTGCCAGTAGACAGGGCTCTCAGCCCCAGCATTTT

D: .
size: .
J: TRBJ2-4
V: TRBV5-1
CDR3: CASSGGTVPLAKNIQYF
DNA: TGCGCCAGCAGCGGAGGGACAGTCCCTTTAGCCAAAAACATTCAGTACTTC

D: .
size: .
J: TRBJ2-5
V: TRBV20-1
CDR3: CSASSRVQETQYF
DNA: TGCAGTGCCTCGTCAAGGGTCCAAGAGACCCAGTACTTC